This T cell receptor (beta chain) was identified during a study of CD8+CD57+ T cells in acquired aplastic anemia. Study at large: Sorted cells (CD4+ and CD8+) yielded DNA amounts that averaged roughly 3.2 ug.

Overall study results and limits: Patients and controls turned out to have approximately 29 CD8+ CDR3 sequences in common.

Investigators profiled TCR beta VDJ and CDR3 from genomic DNA template. TCRdb reprocessed the reads via MiXCR and lists one record per CDR3 protein. The data show some 280,000 distinct CDR3 sequences, approximately 57% seen once. V dropped 1 base and J dropped 4 bases, with 10 bases sitting between them. The CDR3 contains 14 residues. Germline CDR1 is SGHTA and CDR2 is FQGNSA. A note on this clonotype: Its antigen is currently unknown.

The TCR sequence derives from a human donor with severe aplastic anemia or a healthy control (not recorded which). The sample consisted of sorted CD4+, CD8+, or CD8+CD57+ T cells (not recorded which) from PBMCs. The chain recombines TRBV7-2 with TRBJ1-2, with TRBD1 as a possible D gene (5 bases). CDR3: CASSLVGTRYGYTF. The CDR3 coding sequence is TGTGCCAGCAGCTTAGTTGGGACCCGCTATGGCTACACCTTC.